These 19 T cell receptor beta chains were all obtained from the same sample, sequenced in a study of CXCR3-negative and CXCR3-positive naive CD8 T cells. UMI-tagged TRB cDNA libraries were built via 5' RACE. TCRdb re-called the 5' RACE reads; one entry per CDR3 protein, DNA not given. In all, the sample yields about 130,000 distinct CDR3 sequences. Sequenced sample: naive CXCR3- CD8+ T cells from blood. Stated subset: CD45RO-CCR7+CD27+CD95- naive CD8+ T cells lacking CXCR3 (TNR3-). The receptor set was obtained from a human donor in good health. Some clones in this sample may be carry-over from other donors' samples.

The chain couples TRBV18 to TRBJ2-3; TCRdb designates TRBD2, a call that cannot be tested without DNA. This CDR3 region has 16 residues. Germline V gene lookup returns CDR1 KGHSH and CDR2 LQKENI. This CDR3 reads CASSPPDGPGTDTQYF.

The rearrangement links TRBV6-6 to TRBJ2-7. Per the germline V gene, CDR1 is MNHNY and CDR2 is SVGAGI (reference sequence). CDR3 size: 13 residues. CDR3 region: CASSQSGIDEQYF.

J is TRBJ2-1 and V is TRBV2; as DNA is missing, the TRBD1 call by TCRdb cannot be tested. The CDR3 totals 11 residues. Germline assignment: CDR1 SNHLY and CDR2 FYNNEI. The CDR3: CASSPGQRKFF.

This chain connects TRBV11-2 to TRBJ2-7. The CDR3 has 12 amino acids. Germline loops: CDR1 SGHAT, CDR2 FQNNGV. This CDR3 reads CASSLTFYEQYF.

CDR3 protein: CASSFGGTSYEQYF. The rearrangement links TRBV27 to TRBJ2-7; checking the TCRdb D call of TRBD1 is not possible without DNA. The CDR3 runs 14 residues. Per the germline V gene, CDR1 is MNHEY and CDR2 is SMNVEV (reference sequence).

This rearrangement joins TRBV12-3 or TRBV12-4 to TRBJ2-2. The CDR3 is 13 amino acids. The CDR3 spells CASLYKNTGELFF.

CDR3 sequence: CASSQDSQGLYGYTF. The V gene is TRBV4-3, the J gene TRBJ1-2; TCRdb lists TRBD1, though no DNA is available to test this call. The CDR3 has 15 residues. Looked up from germline, CDR1 is LGHNA and CDR2 is YSLEER.

The chain couples TRBV5-1 to TRBJ2-3; TCRdb designates TRBD1, a call that cannot be tested without DNA. CDR1 is SGHRS, CDR2 YFSETQ, per germline. The CDR3 is 15 amino acids. CDR3 sequence: CASSLAWTGEDTQYF.

This chain connects TRBV11-3 to TRBJ2-5; TCRdb gives TRBD1 as the D gene, but with no DNA this cannot be confirmed. The CDR3 loop spans 14 amino acids. Germline lookup yields CDR1 SGHNT and CDR2 YENEEA. CDR3 in amino acids: CASSSDREKETQYF.

V and J are TRBV29-1 and TRBJ2-1; TCRdb returns TRBD1, unconfirmable since there is no DNA. CDR1 SQVTM and CDR2 ANQGSEA come from the germline V gene. The length of the CDR3 is 14 residues. This chain's CDR3 is CSILPGPSYNEQFF.

The V gene is TRBV7-2, the J gene TRBJ2-1; checking the TCRdb D call of TRBD1 is not possible without DNA. Germline assignment: CDR1 SGHTA and CDR2 FQGNSA. CDR3 length equals 17 residues. Here the CDR3 reads CASSLDWGQGVGGEQFF.

The chain carries TRBV7-9 and TRBJ2-5; TCRdb picks TRBD2, but there is no DNA to check that call. This CDR3 has 17 amino acids. Germline lookup yields CDR1 SEHNR and CDR2 FQNEAQ (reference sequence). Here the CDR3 reads CASSLGTSGRTQETQYF.

This CDR3 is CASSSTTSGKPRLTDTQYF. The rearrangement links TRBV7-9 to TRBJ2-3; the TCRdb call, TRBD2, lacks DNA for checking. The germline gives CDR1 SEHNR, CDR2 FQNEAQ (reference sequence). This CDR3 is 19 amino acids long.

The CDR3 reads CASSFAVASYEQYF. The rearrangement joins TRBV7-8 to TRBJ2-7. The CDR3 loop spans 14 amino acids. Germline CDR1 reads SGHVS; CDR2 reads FQNEAQ.

The rearrangement joins TRBV21-1 to TRBJ1-4; the TCRdb D gene call, TRBD1, has no DNA to confirm it. TRBV21-1 represents a pseudogene. CDR3 length: 15 amino acids. The CDR3 loop is CASSTLRQGDEKLFF.

The chain links TRBV5-1 to TRBJ2-7; TCRdb's D gene call, TRBD1, goes unchecked for lack of DNA. The germline V gene has CDR1 SGHRS and CDR2 YFSETQ. CDR3 length: 14 residues. The CDR3 here is CASSLGQGAYEQYF.

The chain is built from TRBV12-3 or TRBV12-4 and TRBJ2-1. This CDR3 comprises 14 residues. CDR3 protein: CASSTSRQPNEQFF.

V usage is TRBV14 and J usage is TRBJ2-3. In germline, CDR1 is SGHDN, CDR2 FVKESK. The CDR3 sequence is 15 residues long. The CDR3 reads CDSSQESRVPDTQYF. The full variable domain, rest sourced from reference TRBV14 and TRBJ2-3, is EAGVTQFPSHSVIEKGQTVTLRCDPISGHDNLYWYRRVMGKEIKFLLHFVKESKQDESGMPNNRFLAERTGGTYSTLKVQPAELEDSGVYFCDSSQESRVPDTQYFGPGTRLTVL.

The chain uses TRBV7-6 and TRBJ2-1; TCRdb lists TRBD1, though no DNA is available to test this call. The CDR3 is 18 residues long. The V gene's germline CDR1 is SGHVS and CDR2 FNYEAQ. The CDR3 protein is CASSPIPSRGSPYNEQFF. Full variable domain (rest looked up from reference TRBV7-6 and TRBJ2-1): GAGVSQSPRYKVTKRGQDVALRCDPISGHVSLYWYRQALGQGPEFLTYFNYEAQQDKSGLPNDRFSAERPEGSISTLTIQRTEQRDSAMYRCASSPIPSRGSPYNEQFFGPGTRLTVL.